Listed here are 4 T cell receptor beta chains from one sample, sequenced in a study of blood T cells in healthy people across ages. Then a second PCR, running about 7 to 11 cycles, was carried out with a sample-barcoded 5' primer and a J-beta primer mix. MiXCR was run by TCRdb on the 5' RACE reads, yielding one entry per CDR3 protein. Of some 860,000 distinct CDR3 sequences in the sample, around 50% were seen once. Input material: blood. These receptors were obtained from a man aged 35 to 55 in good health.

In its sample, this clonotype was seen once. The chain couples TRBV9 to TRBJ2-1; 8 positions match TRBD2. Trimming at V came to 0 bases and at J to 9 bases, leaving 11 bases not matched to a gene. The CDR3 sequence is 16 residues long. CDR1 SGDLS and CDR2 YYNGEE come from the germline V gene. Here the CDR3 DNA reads TGTGCCAGCAGCGTAGCTGTAGGCGGGGGGTCGGTTGAGCAGTTCTTC. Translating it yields CASSVAVGGGSVEQFF.

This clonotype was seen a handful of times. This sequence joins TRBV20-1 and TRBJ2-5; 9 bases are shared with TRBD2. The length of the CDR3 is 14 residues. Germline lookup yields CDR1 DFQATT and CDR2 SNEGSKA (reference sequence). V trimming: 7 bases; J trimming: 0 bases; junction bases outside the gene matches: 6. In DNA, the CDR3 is TGCAGTGAAGCGGGGGGCTGGTACCAAGAGACCCAGTACTTC. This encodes CSEAGGWYQETQYF.

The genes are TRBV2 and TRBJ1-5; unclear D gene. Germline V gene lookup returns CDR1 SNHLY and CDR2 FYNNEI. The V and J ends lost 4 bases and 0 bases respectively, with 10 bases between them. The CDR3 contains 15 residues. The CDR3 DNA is TGTGCCAGCAGTGGAGGCATGAATAGCAATCAGCCCCAGCATTTT. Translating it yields CASSGGMNSNQPQHF.

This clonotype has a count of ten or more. CDR3 protein: CASSLAGVSTDTQYF. In nucleotides, the CDR3 is TGCGCCAGCAGCTTGGCGGGAGTTTCAACAGATACGCAGTATTTT. This chain joins TRBV5-1 and TRBJ2-3; perhaps TRBD2 as D (6 bases). CDR1 SGHRS and CDR2 YFSETQ come from the germline V gene. Trimming removed 0 bases at V and 3 bases at J, with 11 bases between. This CDR3 is 15 amino acids long.